Listed below are T cell receptor beta chains from one sample, sequenced in a study of blood T cell repertoires in COVID-19. Clones were read by immunoSEQ multiplex PCR, and TCRdb kept only the in-frame ones, dropping some. The repertoire has about 49,000 clones, 82% of them found once; the top ten carry roughly 3%. The sequenced sample consisted of peripheral blood. Receptors originate from a woman aged 60 to 75 with acute or convalescent COVID-19. Both conserved end residues are trimmed from each CDR3.

v_gene | CDR3aa
TRBV30 | AWSQPQAGVGDTQY
TRBV28 | ASSQGGELYTEAF
TRBV11-2 | ASSAQGAEAF
TRBV5-1 | ASSSLAGGINEQF
TRBV9 | ASSGTSGYWNTGELF
TRBV28 | ASKSASGSSGYEQY
TRBV6-5 | ASSRTGEGSYEQY
TRBV27 | ASSLSGANTGELF
TRBV6-5 | ASSVEGTNTGELF
TRBV11-2 | ASSLPLVGTEAF
TRBV3-1/TRBV3-2 | ASSLWDRGITGELF
TRBV2 | ASRAQGFLLEAF
TRBV5-5 | ASSLRTANSPLH
TRBV28 | ASSITGDTSYNEQF
TRBV7-2 | ASSLEGGYGYT
TRBV9 | ASSVSGQAYNEQF
TRBV7-6 | ASSLGSVRGTGELF
TRBV6-2/TRBV6-3 | ASSPLGTGIYQPQH
TRBV19 | ASSAGRGFSNTQY
TRBV5-1 | ASSSGQGAGEQY
TRBV4-1 | ASSQDYTGGGQPQH
TRBV29-1 | SVDQAGGRFSYNEQF
TRBV6-2/TRBV6-3 | ASSSVQYSPLH
TRBV28 | ASSLDPRGTYEQY
TRBV11-2 | ASSLGATLETQY
TRBV9 | ASSNYRGQMNTEAF